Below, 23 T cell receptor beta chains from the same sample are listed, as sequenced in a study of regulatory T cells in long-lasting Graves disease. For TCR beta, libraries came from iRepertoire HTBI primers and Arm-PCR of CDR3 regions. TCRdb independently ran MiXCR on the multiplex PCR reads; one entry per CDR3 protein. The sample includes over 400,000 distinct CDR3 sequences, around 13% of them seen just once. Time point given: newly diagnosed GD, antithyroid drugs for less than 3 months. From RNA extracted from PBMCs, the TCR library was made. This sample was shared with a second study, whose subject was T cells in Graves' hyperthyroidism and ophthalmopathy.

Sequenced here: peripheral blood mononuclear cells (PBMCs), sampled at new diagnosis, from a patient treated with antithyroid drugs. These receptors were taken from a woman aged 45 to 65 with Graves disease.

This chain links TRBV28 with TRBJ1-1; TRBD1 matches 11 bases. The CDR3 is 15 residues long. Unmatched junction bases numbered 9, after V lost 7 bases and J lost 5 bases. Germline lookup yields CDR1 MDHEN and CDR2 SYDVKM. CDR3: CASNTGTGGWTEAFF. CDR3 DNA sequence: TGTGCCAGCAACACCGGGACAGGGGGGTGGACTGAAGCTTTCTTT.

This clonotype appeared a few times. CDR3 nucleotide sequence: TGTGCCAGCAGCTCTGACAGGAGAATAGAGACCCAGTACTTC. It specifies CASSSDRRIETQYF. The chain links TRBV7-9 to TRBJ2-5, with a tentative D call TRBD1 (6 bases). There are 14 residues in the CDR3. V was trimmed by 4 bases and J by 4 bases, leaving 13 bases between them. Germline V gene data show CDR1 as SEHNR and CDR2 as FQNEAQ (reference sequence).

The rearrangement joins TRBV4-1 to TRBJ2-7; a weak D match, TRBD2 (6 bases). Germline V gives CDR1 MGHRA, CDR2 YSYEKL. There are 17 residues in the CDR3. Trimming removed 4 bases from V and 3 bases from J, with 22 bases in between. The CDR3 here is CASSPIMAGRSLYEQYF. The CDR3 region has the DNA TGCGCCAGCAGCCCCATCATGGCCGGGAGATCCCTCTACGAGCAGTACTTC.

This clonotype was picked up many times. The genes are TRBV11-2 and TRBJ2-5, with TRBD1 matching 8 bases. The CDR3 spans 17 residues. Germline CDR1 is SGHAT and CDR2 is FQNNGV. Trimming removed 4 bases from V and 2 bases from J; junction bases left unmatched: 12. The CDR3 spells CASSSLTGVKWQETQYF. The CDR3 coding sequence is TGTGCCAGCAGCTCCTTGACAGGGGTGAAGTGGCAAGAGACCCAGTACTTC.

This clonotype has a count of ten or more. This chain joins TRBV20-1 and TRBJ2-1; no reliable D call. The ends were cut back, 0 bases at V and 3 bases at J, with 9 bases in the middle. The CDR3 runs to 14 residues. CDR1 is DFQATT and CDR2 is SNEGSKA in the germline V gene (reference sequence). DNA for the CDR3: TGCAGTGCTAGAGAAGCAGGATTCTACAATGAGCAGTTCTTC. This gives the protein CSAREAGFYNEQFF.

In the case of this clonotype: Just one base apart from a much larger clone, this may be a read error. In DNA, the CDR3 is TGTGCCAGCTTCTCGGGACTAGCGGGAGAGACAGATGCGCAGTATTTT. Its protein product is CASFSGLAGETDAQYF. The V gene is TRBV18, the J gene TRBJ2-3, with 14 nucleotides matching TRBD2. The germline V gene encodes CDR1 KGHSH and CDR2 LQKENI. This CDR3 region has 16 residues.

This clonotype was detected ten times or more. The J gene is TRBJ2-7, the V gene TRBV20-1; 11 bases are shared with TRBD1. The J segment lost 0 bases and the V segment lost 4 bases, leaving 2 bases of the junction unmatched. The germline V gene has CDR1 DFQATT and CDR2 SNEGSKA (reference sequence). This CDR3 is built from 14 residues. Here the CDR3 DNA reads TGCAGTGCTACCGGGACAGGGGGCTCCTACGAGCAGTACTTC. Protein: CSATGTGGSYEQYF.

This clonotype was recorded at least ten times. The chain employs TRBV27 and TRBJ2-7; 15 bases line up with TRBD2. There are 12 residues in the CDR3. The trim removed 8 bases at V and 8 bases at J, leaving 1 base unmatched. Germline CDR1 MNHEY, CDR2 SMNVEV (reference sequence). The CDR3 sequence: CASGTSGRKQYF. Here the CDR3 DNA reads TGTGCCAGCGGGACTAGCGGGAGGAAGCAGTACTTC.

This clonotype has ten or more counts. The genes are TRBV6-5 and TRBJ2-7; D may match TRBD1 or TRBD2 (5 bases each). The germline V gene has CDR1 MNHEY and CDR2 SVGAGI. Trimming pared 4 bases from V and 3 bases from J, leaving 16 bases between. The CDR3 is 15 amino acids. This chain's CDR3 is CASSSNYGGDYEQYF. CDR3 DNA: TGTGCCAGCAGTTCGAATTATGGGGGAGACTACGAGCAGTACTTC.

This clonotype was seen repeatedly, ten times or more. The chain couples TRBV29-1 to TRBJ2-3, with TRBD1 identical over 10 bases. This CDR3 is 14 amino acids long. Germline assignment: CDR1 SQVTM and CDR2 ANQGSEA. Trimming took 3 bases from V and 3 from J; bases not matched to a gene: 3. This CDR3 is CSVDGDRGTDTQYF. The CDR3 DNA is TGCAGCGTTGATGGGGACAGGGGAACAGATACGCAGTATTTT.

The CDR3 here is CASSVVTGASYNEQFF. As DNA, the CDR3 is TGTGCCAGCAGCGTCGTGACAGGGGCCTCCTACAATGAGCAGTTCTTC. The J gene is TRBJ2-1, the V gene TRBV9; 8 nucleotides line up with TRBD1. Germline V CDR1 and CDR2: SGDLS, YYNGEE. The junction had 4 bases not matched to a gene; V was cut back by 2 bases and J by 0 bases. The CDR3 spans 16 residues.

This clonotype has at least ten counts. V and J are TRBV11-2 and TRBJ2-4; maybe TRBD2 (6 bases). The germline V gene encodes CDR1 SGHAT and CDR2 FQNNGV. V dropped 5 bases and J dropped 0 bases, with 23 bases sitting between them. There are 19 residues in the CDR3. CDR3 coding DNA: TGTGCCAGCAGCCCGACCTACAACCCCAGCGGGTTAGCCAAAAACATTCAGTACTTC. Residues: CASSPTYNPSGLAKNIQYF.

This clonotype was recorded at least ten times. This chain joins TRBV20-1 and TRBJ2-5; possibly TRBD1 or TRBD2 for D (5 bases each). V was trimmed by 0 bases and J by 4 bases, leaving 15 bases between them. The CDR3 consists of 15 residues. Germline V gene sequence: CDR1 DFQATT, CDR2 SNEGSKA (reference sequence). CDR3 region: CSARDRGPQGETQYF. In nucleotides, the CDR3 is TGCAGTGCTAGAGATAGAGGGCCCCAGGGAGAGACCCAGTACTTC.

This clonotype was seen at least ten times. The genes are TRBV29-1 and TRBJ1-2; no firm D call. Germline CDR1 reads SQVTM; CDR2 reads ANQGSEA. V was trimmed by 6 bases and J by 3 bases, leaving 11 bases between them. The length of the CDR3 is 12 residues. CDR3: CSVSDGDYGYTF. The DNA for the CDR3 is TGCAGCGTGTCGGACGGAGACTATGGCTACACCTTC. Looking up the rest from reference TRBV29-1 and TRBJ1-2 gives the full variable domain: SAVISQKPSRDICQRGTSLTIQCQVDSQVTMMFWYRQQPGQSLTLIATANQGSEATYESGFVIDKFPISRPNLTFSTLTVSNMSPEDSSIYLCSVSDGDYGYTFGSGTRLTVV.

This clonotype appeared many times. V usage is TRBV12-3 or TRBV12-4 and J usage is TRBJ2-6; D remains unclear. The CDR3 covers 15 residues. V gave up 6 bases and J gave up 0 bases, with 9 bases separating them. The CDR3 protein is CASSPPGSGANVLTF. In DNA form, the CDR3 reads TGTGCCAGCAGCCCCCCAGGCTCTGGGGCCAACGTCCTGACTTTC.

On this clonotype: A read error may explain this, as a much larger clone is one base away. In DNA form, the CDR3 reads TGTGCCTGGAGCCGGAGCTCCTACAATGAGCAGTACTTC. It codes for CAWSRSSYNEQYF. The chain is built from TRBV30 and TRBJ2-4; the D is unclear. The CDR3 sequence is 13 residues long. Germline CDR1 GTSNPN, CDR2 SVGIG (reference sequence). Trimming stripped 3 bases from V and 13 bases from J, with 19 bases between.

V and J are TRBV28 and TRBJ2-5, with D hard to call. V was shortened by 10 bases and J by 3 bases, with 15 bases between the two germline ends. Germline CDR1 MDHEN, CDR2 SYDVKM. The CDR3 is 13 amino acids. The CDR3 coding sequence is TGTGCCACCCGACCCGGGCTAAAAGAGACCCAGTACTTC. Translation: CATRPGLKETQYF. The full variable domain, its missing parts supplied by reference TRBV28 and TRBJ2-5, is DVKVTQSSRYLVKRTGEKVFLECVQDMDHENMFWYRQDPGLGLRLIYFSYDVKMKEKGDIPEGYSVSREKKERFSLILESASTNQTSMYLCATRPGLKETQYFGPGTRLLVL.

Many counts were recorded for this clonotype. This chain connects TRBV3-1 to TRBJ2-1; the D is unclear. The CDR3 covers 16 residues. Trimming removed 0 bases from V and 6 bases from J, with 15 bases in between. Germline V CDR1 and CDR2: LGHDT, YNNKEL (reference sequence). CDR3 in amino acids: CASSQDFGLEGNEQFF. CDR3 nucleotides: TGTGCCAGCAGCCAAGATTTTGGTTTGGAAGGCAATGAGCAGTTCTTC.

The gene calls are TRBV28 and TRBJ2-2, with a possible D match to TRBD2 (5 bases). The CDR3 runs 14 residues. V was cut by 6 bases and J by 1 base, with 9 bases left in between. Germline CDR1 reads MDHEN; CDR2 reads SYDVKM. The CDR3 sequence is CASRQSGNTGELFF. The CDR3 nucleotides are TGTGCCAGCAGACAAAGCGGGAACACCGGGGAGCTGTTTTTT. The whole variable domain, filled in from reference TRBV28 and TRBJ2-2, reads DVKVTQSSRYLVKRTGEKVFLECVQDMDHENMFWYRQDPGLGLRLIYFSYDVKMKEKGDIPEGYSVSREKKERFSLILESASTNQTSMYLCASRQSGNTGELFFGEGSRLTVL.

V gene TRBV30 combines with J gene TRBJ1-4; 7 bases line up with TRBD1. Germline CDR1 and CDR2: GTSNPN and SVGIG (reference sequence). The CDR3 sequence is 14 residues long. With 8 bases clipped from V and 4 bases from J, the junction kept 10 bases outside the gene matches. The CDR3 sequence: CALSTGTDNEKLFF. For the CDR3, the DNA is TGTGCCCTATCAACCGGGACAGATAATGAAAAACTGTTTTTT.

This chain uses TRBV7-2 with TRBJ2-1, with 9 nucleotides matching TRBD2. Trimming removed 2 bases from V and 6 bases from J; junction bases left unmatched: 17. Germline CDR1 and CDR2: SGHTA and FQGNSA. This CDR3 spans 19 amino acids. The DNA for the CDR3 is TGTGCCAGCAGCTTATTTGGTGGGCTAGCGGGACTTCGGGGCAATGAGCAGTTCTTC. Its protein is CASSLFGGLAGLRGNEQFF.

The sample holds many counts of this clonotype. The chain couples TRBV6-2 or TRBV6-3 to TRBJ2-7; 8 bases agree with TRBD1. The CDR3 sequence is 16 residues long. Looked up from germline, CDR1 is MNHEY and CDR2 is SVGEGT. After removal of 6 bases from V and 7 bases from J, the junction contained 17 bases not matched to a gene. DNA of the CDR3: TGTGCCAGCAGCCAAGGAGTCAGGCAGGGGGCCGGGGAGCAGTACTTC. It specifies CASSQGVRQGAGEQYF.

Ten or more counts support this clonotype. The CDR3 reads CASSLETGQGETQYF. In nucleotides, the CDR3 is TGTGCCAGCAGCTTAGAAACGGGACAGGGTGAGACCCAGTACTTC. The genes are TRBV11-2 and TRBJ2-5; TRBD1 matches at 9 bases. Germline assignment: CDR1 SGHAT and CDR2 FQNNGV. V was clipped by 0 bases and J by 5 bases; unmatched bases: 4. This CDR3 has 15 residues.